This T cell receptor beta chain was identified in a study of cytomegalovirus exposure and HLA in healthy donors. Study-wide context: In an early release, HLA-typed donors contributed tens of millions of unique TCR sequences.

Vbeta (60) and Jbeta (13) primers were used in the PCR. Generated by immunoSEQ multiplex PCR, the TCRdb table keeps only in-frame clones and is missing some. In the table there are 60,000 to 95,000 clones, approximately 82% of which are singletons. This clone has only one observation. As yet, its antigen is unknown. Donors in the study were healthy people who gave bone marrow. The CDR3 spans 14 residues. The V and J ends lost 4 bases and 6 bases, in that order; junction bases with no gene match: 10. The V gene's germline CDR1 is SGHRS and CDR2 YFSETQ. Study findings and constraints: A link between a missense DCLRE1C variant and TCR beta V- and J-gene trimming emerged from a later analysis. A highly shared variant cluster was judged a likely technical artifact.

Input material: PBMCs. This TCR was recovered from a man in his sixties or seventies in good health and CMV-seropositive. J is TRBJ2-7 and V is TRBV5-1, with TRBD2 matching over 7 bases. The CDR3 sequence is CASSQSPGEGEQYF. CDR3 nucleotide sequence: TGCGCCAGCAGCCAATCCCCGGGGGAGGGCGAGCAGTACTTC.